This T cell receptor beta chain comes out of a study of identical twins. This clonotype was picked up a small number of times. The authors used template switching to add a universal primer site and gave cDNA unique molecular identifiers. TCRdb ran MiXCR on the 5' RACE reads and lists one entry per CDR3 protein. The sample yields around 650,000 distinct CDR3 sequences, around 7.5% seen once. The germline gives CDR1 SGHTA, CDR2 FQGTGA. V shed 5 bases and J shed 6 bases, with 12 bases lying between them. This CDR3 comprises 13 residues. These data were also reused for a study on yellow fever vaccine responses in identical twins.

This rearrangement joins TRBV7-3 to TRBJ2-3; D unresolved. The source material was PBMCs. The TCR comes from a young woman in good health. CDR3 sequence reads: CASSTDIMDTQYF. The CDR3 nucleotides read TGTGCCAGCAGCACCGATATTATGGATACGCAGTATTTT.